The 3 T cell receptor beta chains listed next were all sequenced from one sample in a study of OX40 agonist ivuxolimab in advanced cancers. The protocol was immunoSEQ multiplex PCR, while the TCRdb copy is restricted to in-frame clones and leaves out a portion. The table lists about 13,000 clones, 82% of them singletons. Here the sequenced sample was CD4+ or CD8+ T cells sorted from blood, taken in a trial of the OX40 agonist ivuxolimab. Receptors were obtained from an adult with an advanced solid tumor such as melanoma, head and neck, liver or kidney cancer.

This chain joins TRBV28 and TRBJ2-1; 10 bases align to TRBD2. The V gene's germline CDR1 is MDHEN and CDR2 SYDVKM. V lost 7 bases to trimming and J lost 0 bases; unmatched junction nucleotides: 3. This CDR3 contains 15 residues. CDR3 loop: CASNLAGVSYNEQFF. For the CDR3, the DNA is TGTGCCAGCAACCTAGCGGGAGTCTCCTACAATGAGCAGTTCTTC.

The chain has TRBV28 and TRBJ1-1; 9 bases match TRBD1. V trimming: 6 bases; J trimming: 5 bases; junction bases outside the gene matches: 7. The CDR3 totals 14 residues. Per the germline V gene, CDR1 is MDHEN and CDR2 is SYDVKM. The CDR3, as DNA: TGTGCCAGCAGCAAACAGGGGGCGCGTACTGAAGCTTTCTTT. Translation gives CASSKQGARTEAFF.

This chain uses TRBV27 with TRBJ1-1; D is undetermined. Per germline, CDR1 MNHEY and CDR2 SMNVEV (reference sequence). The V end lost 7 bases, the J end lost 3 bases, and 9 bases lay between the germline ends. This CDR3 is 12 amino acids long. In nucleotides, the CDR3 is TGTGCCAGCAAGAGATGGGACACTGAAGCTTTCTTT. Translating gives CASKRWDTEAFF.